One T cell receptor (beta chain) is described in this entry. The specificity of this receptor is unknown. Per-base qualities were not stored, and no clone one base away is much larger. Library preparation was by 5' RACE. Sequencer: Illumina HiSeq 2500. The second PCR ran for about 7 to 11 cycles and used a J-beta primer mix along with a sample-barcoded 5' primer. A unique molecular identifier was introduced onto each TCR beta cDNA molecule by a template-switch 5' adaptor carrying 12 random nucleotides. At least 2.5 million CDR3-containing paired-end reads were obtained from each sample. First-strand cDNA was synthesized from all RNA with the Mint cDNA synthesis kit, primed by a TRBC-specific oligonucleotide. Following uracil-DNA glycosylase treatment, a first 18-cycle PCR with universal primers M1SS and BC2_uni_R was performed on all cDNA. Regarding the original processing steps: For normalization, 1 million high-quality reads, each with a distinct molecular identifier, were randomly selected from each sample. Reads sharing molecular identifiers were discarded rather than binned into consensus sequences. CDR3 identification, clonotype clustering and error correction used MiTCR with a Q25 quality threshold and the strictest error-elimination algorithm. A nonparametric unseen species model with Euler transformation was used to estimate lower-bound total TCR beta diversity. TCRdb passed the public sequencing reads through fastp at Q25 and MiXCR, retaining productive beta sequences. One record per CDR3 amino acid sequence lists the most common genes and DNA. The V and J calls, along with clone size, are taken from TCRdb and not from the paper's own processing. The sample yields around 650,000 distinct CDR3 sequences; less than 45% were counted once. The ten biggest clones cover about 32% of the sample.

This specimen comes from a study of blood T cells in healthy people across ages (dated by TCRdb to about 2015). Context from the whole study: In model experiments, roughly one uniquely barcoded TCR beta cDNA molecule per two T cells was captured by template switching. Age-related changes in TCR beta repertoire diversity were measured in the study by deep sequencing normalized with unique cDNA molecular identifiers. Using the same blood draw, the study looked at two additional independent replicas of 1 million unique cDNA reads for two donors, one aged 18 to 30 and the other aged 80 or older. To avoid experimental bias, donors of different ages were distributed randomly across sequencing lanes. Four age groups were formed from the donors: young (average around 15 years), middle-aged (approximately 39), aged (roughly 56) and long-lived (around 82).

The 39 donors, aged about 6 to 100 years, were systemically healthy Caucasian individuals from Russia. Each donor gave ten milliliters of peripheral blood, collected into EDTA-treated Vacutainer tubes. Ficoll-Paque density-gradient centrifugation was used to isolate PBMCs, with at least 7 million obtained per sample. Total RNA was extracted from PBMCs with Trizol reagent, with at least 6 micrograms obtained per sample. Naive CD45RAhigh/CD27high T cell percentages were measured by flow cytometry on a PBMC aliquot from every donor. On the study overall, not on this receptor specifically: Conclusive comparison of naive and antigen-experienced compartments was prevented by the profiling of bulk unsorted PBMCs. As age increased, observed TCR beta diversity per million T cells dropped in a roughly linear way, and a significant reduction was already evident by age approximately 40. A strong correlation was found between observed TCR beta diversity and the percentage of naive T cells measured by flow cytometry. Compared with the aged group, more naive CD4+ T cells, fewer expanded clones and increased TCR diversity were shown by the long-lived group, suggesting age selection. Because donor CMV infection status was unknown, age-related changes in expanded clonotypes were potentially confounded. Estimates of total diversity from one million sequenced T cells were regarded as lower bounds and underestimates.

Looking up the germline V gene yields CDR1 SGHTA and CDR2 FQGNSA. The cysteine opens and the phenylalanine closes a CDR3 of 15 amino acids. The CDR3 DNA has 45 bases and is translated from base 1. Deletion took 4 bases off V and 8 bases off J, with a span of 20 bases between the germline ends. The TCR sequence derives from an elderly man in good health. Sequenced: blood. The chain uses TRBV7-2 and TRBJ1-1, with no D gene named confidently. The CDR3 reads CASSSRRAVAGEAFF. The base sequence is TGTGCCAGCAGCTCCCGGAGAGCGGTCGCAGGAGAAGCTTTCTTT.